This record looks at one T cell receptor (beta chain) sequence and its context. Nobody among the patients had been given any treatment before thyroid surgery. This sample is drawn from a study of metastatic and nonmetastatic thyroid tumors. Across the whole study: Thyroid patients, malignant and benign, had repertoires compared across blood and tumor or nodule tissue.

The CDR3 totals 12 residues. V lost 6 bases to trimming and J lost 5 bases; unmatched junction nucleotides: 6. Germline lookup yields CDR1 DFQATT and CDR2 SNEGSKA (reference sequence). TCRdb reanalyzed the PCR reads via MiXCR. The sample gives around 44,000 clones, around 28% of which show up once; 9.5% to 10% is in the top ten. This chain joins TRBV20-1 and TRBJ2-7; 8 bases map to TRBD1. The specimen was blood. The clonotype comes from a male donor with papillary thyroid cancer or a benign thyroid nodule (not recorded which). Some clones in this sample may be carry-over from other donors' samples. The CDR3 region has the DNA TGCAGTGCAACGGACAGGGAGGACGAGCAGTACTTC. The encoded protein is CSATDREDEQYF.